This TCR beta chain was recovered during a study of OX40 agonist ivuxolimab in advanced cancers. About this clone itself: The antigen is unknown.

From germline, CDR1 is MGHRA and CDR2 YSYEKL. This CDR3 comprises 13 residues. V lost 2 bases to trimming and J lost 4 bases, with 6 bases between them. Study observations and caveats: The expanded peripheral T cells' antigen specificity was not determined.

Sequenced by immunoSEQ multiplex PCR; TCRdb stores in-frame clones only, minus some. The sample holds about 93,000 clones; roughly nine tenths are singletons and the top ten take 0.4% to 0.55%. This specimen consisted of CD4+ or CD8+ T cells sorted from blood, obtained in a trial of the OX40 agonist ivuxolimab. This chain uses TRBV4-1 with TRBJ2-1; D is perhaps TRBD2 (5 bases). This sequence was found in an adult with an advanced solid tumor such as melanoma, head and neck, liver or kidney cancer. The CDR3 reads CASSQRLYNEQFF. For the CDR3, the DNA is TGCGCCAGCAGCCAACGACTATACAATGAGCAGTTCTTC.